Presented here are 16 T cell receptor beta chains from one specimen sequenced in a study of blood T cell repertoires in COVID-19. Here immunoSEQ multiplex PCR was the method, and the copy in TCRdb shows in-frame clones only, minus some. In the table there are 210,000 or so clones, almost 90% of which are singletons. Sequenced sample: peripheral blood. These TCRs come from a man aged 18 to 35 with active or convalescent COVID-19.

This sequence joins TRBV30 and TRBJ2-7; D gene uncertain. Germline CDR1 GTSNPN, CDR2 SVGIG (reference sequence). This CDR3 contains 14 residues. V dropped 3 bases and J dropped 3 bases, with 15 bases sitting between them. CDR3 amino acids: CAWRAGLQVYEQYF. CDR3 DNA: TGTGCCTGGAGGGCAGGTTTGCAGGTCTACGAGCAGTACTTC.

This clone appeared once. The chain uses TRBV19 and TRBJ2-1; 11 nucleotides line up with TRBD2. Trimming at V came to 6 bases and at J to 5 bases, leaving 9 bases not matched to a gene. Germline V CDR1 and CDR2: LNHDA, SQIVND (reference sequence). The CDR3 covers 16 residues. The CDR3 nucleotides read TGTGCCAGTAGCTTTGCTAGCGGGAGGTACAACAATGAGCAGTTCTTC. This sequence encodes CASSFASGRYNNEQFF.

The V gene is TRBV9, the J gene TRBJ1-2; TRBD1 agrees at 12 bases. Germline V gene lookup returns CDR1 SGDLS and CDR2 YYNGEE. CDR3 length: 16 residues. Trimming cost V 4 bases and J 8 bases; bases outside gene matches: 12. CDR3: CASSSQTGTGGLGYTF. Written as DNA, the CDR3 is TGTGCCAGCAGCTCCCAGACCGGGACAGGGGGCTTGGGCTACACCTTC.

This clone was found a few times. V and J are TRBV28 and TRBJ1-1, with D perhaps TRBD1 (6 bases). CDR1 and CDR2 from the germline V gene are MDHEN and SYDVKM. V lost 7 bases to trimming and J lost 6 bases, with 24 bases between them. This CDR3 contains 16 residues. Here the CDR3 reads CASTRGAGYTRPEAFF. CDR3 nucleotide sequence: TGTGCCAGCACCCGGGGGGCAGGGTACACACGCCCTGAAGCTTTCTTT.

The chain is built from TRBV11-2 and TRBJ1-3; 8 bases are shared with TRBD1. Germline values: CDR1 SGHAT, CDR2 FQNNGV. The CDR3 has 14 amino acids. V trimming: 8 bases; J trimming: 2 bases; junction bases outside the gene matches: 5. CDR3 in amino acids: CASSGRGPGNTIYF. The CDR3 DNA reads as TGTGCCAGCTCGGGCAGGGGGCCTGGAAACACCATATATTTT.

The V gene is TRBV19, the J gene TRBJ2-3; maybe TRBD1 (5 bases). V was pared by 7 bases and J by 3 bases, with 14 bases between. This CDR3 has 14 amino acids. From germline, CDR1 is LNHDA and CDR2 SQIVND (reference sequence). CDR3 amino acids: CASTPFAGTDTQYF. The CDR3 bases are TGTGCCAGTACCCCTTTTGCAGGGACAGATACGCAGTATTTT.

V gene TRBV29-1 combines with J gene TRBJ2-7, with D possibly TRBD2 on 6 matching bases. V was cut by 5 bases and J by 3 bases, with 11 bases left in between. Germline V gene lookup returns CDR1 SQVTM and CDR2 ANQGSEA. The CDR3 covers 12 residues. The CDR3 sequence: CSVSPGDYEQYF. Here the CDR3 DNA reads TGCAGCGTTTCACCGGGAGACTACGAGCAGTACTTC.

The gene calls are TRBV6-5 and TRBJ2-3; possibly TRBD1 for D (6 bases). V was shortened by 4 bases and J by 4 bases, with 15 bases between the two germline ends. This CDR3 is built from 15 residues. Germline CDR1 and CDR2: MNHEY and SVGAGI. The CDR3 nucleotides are TGTGCCAGCAGTTCCCCACTCGACAGGCCAGATACGCAGTATTTT. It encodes CASSSPLDRPDTQYF.

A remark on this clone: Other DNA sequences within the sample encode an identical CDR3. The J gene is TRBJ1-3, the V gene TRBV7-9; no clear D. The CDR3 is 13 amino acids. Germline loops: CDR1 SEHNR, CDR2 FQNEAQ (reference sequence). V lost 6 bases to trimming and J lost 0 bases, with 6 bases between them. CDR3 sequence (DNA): TGTGCCAGCAGGGGGAGCTCTGGAAACACCATATATTTT. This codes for CASRGSSGNTIYF.

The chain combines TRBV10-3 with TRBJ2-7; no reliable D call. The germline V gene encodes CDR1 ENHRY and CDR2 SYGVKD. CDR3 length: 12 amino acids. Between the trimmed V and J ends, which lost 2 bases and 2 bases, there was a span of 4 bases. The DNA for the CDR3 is TGTGCCATCAGTGAGCCCACCTACGAGCAGTACTTC. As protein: CAISEPTYEQYF.

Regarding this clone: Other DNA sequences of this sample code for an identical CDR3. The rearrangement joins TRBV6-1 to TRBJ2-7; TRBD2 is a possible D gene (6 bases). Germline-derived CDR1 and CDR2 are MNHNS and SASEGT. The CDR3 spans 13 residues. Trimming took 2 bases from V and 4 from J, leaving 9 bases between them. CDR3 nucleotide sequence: TGTGCCAGCAGTGAAACGGGGGTATACGAGCAGTACTTC. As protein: CASSETGVYEQYF.

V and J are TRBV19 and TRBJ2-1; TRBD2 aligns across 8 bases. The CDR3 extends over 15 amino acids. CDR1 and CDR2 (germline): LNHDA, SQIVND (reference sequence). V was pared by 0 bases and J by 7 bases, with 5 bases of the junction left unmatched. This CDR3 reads CASSIEGTRGNEQFF. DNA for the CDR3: TGTGCCAGTAGTATAGAAGGGACTAGGGGTAATGAGCAGTTCTTC.

As DNA, the CDR3 is TGTGCCTGGAGCGGGGGGTATAATTCACCCCTCCACTTT. It encodes CAWSGGYNSPLHF. The chain uses TRBV30 and TRBJ1-6, with a tentative D call TRBD1 (5 bases). Germline assignment: CDR1 GTSNPN and CDR2 SVGIG (reference sequence). The ends were cut back, 3 bases at V and 4 bases at J, with 7 bases in the middle. CDR3 length equals 13 residues.

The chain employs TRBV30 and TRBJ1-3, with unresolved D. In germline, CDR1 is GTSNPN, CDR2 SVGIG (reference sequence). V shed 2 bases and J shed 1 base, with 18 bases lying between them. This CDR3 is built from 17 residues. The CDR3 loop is CAWSTLRELNSGNTIYF. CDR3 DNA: TGTGCCTGGAGTACCCTCCGGGAGCTAAATTCTGGAAACACCATATATTTT.

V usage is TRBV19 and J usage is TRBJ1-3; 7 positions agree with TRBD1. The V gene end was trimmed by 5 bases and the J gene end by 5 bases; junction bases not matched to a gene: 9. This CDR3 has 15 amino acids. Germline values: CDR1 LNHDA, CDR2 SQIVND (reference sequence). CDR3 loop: CASSARRQGRNTIYF. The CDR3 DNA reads TGTGCCAGTAGTGCGCGAAGACAGGGACGAAACACCATATATTTT.

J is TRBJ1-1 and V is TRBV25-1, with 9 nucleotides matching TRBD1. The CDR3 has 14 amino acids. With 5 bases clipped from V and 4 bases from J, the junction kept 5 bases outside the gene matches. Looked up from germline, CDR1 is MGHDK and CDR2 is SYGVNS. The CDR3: CASSTQGAITEAFF. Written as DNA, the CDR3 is TGTGCCAGCAGTACACAGGGGGCGATCACTGAAGCTTTCTTT.